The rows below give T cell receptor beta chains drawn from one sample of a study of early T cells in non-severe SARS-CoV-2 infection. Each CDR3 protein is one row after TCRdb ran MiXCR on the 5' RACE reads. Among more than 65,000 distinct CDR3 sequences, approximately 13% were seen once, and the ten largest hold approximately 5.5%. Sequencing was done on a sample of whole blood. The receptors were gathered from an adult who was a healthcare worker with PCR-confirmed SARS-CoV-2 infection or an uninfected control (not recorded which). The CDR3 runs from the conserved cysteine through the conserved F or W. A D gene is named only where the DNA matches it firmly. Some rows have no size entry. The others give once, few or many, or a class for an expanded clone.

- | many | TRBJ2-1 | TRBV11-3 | TGTGCCAGCAGCGCCCACAGGGCTGGGAATGAGCAGTTCTTC | CASSAHRAGNEQFF
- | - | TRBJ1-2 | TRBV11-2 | TGTGCCAGCAGCCAGAGAGAGGGGGAAGATGGCTACACCTTC | CASSQREGEDGYTF
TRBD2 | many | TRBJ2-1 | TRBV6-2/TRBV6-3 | TGTGCCAGCAGTCCACTAGCGGGAAACTACAATGAGCAGTTCTTC | CASSPLAGNYNEQFF
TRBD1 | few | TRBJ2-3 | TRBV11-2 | TGTGCCAGCAGAAAAACAGGGGCCCTCACAGATACGCAGTATTTT | CASRKTGALTDTQYF
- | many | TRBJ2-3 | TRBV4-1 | TGCGCCAGCAGCCAACTAGAGAGGGATACGCAGTATTTT | CASSQLERDTQYF
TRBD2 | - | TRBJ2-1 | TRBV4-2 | TGTGCCAGCAGCCAAGGGACTAGCGGGGCGTACCTCTACAATGAGCAGTTCTTC | CASSQGTSGAYLYNEQFF
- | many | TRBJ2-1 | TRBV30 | TGTGCCTGGGAAGGGGCCTACAATGAGCAGTTCTTC | CAWEGAYNEQFF
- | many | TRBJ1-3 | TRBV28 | TGTGCCAGCAGCCGCCCCGGAAACACCATATATTTT | CASSRPGNTIYF
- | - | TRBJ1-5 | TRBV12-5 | TGTGCTAGTGGTTTGCAGGAAGATCAGCCCCAGCATTTT | CASGLQEDQPQHF
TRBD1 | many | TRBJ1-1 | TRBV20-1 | TGCAGTGCTAACCGGGACAGGGGTTTTCATGAAGCTTTCTTT | CSANRDRGFHEAFF